These T cell receptor beta chains were read from a single sample in a study of shared clonotypes between healthy human individuals. The table came from immunoSEQ multiplex PCR; TCRdb's copy has only in-frame clones and leaves some out. The sample carries 1.5 million to 1.9 million clones, 95% to 99% recorded once. The sequenced sample consisted of naive CD4+ T cells sorted from blood. These receptors were obtained from a young man in good health. Each CDR3 is given with its conserved first and last residue. A D gene is named only where the DNA matches it firmly.

length: 17; V: TRBV28; D: TRBD2; J: TRBJ2-1; CDR3: CASSFPGLAGSYNEQFF
length: 13; V: TRBV27; D: -; J: TRBJ2-5; CDR3: CASSRGGGETQYF
length: 13; V: TRBV19; D: -; J: TRBJ2-1; CDR3: CASSSPGENEQFF
length: 19; V: TRBV7-8; D: TRBD2; J: TRBJ2-3; CDR3: CASSLGGLAGGPPTDTQYF
length: 17; V: TRBV7-9; D: -; J: TRBJ1-2; CDR3: CASSLAWDLAGLHGYTF
length: 15; V: TRBV5-6; D: -; J: TRBJ2-7; CDR3: CASSLRSGSSYEQYF
length: 15; V: TRBV5-1; D: -; J: TRBJ1-3; CDR3: CASSLAAGTGNTIYF
length: 14; V: TRBV28; D: -; J: TRBJ2-7; CDR3: CASSPSGRSYEQYF
length: 13; V: TRBV30; D: TRBD1; J: TRBJ2-7; CDR3: CAWQTGGKYEQYF
length: 14; V: TRBV5-1; D: -; J: TRBJ2-5; CDR3: CASSLADRDATQYF
length: 17; V: TRBV5-1; D: TRBD2; J: TRBJ2-1; CDR3: CASSLVGSGVFYNEQFF
length: 15; V: TRBV5-6; D: TRBD2; J: TRBJ2-3; CDR3: CASSLVLAGADTQYF
length: 13; V: TRBV18; D: -; J: TRBJ2-1; CDR3: CASSPIGMDEQFF
length: 15; V: TRBV9; D: TRBD2; J: TRBJ2-5; CDR3: CASSSTSGIQETQYF
length: 16; V: TRBV7-3; D: -; J: TRBJ2-3; CDR3: CASSFLVRERTDTQYF
length: 14; V: TRBV29-1; D: -; J: TRBJ1-1; CDR3: CSVGQLKRDTEAFF
length: 13; V: TRBV11-1; D: -; J: TRBJ2-3; CDR3: CASSLEGSPTQYF
length: 13; V: TRBV2; D: -; J: TRBJ2-4; CDR3: CASSEETGNIQYF
length: 13; V: TRBV14; D: TRBD1; J: TRBJ2-7; CDR3: CASRDRRSYEQYF
length: 11; V: TRBV29-1; D: -; J: TRBJ1-1; CDR3: CSVEVGSGAFF
length: 12; V: TRBV30; D: -; J: TRBJ2-7; CDR3: CAWSDSPYEQYF
length: 16; V: TRBV5-4; D: TRBD2; J: TRBJ2-7; CDR3: CASSWRVGGSSYEQYF
length: 14; V: TRBV7-2; D: TRBD2; J: TRBJ2-7; CDR3: CASGLAGGSYEQYF
length: 14; V: TRBV19; D: TRBD1; J: TRBJ2-1; CDR3: CASNPGDRYNEQFF
length: 19; V: TRBV28; D: -; J: TRBJ1-2; CDR3: CASSPPITLDRTGLYGYTF
length: 12; V: TRBV29-1; D: -; J: TRBJ1-2; CDR3: CSVLGLNYGYTF
length: 14; V: TRBV10-3; D: -; J: TRBJ1-4; CDR3: CAISSLPGPEKLFF
length: 15; V: TRBV5-1; D: TRBD2; J: TRBJ2-5; CDR3: CATRFGASGSETQYF
length: 14; V: TRBV18; D: -; J: TRBJ2-7; CDR3: CASSRARNSYEQYF